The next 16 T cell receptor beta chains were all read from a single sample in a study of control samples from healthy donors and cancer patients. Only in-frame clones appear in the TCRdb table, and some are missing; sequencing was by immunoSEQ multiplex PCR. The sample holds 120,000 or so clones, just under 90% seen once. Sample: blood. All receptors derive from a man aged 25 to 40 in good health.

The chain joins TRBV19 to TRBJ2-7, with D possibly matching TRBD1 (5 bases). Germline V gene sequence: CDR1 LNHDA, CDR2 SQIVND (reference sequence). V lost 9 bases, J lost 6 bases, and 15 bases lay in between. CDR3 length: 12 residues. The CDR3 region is CARPIRQTEQYV. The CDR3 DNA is TGTGCCAGGCCCATCAGACAGACCGAGCAGTACGTC.

The CDR3 sequence: CASSLPGVLAEAFF. CDR3 coding DNA: TGTGCCAGCAGCTTACCAGGGGTTTTGGCTGAAGCTTTCTTT. The chain carries TRBV3-1 (or the pseudogene TRBV3-2) and TRBJ1-1; TRBD1 might be the D (6 bases). Trimming stripped 5 bases from V and 6 bases from J, with 16 bases between. There are 14 residues in the CDR3. Germline CDR1 and CDR2: LGHDT and YNNKEL (reference sequence).

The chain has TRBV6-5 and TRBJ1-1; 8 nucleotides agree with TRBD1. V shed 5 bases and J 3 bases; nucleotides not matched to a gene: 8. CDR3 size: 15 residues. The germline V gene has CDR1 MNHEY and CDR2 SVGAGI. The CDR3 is CASSLYTGGYTEAFF. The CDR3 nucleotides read TGTGCCAGCAGTCTCTATACAGGGGGATACACTGAAGCTTTCTTT.

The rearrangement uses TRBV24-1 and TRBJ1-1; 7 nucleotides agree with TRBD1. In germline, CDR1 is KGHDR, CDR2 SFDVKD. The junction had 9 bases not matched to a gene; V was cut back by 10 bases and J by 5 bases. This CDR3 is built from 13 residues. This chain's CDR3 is CATIQGVGTEAFF. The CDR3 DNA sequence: TGTGCCACAATCCAGGGGGTGGGGACTGAAGCTTTCTTT.

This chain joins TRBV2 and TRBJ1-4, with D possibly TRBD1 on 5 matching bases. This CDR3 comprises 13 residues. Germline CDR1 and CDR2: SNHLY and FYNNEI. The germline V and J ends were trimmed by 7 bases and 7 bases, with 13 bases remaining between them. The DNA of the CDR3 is TGTGCCAGCATCAGGGATTCGGGTGAAAAACTGTTTTTT. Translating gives CASIRDSGEKLFF.

The CDR3 spells CASSVESGFGTEAFF. As DNA, the CDR3 is TGTGCCAGCAGCGTAGAATCAGGGTTCGGCACTGAAGCTTTCTTT. This chain uses TRBV9 with TRBJ1-1; perhaps TRBD1 as D (5 bases). Germline lookup yields CDR1 SGDLS and CDR2 YYNGEE. The CDR3 runs 15 residues. Trimming took off 0 bases at V and 4 bases at J, with 13 bases between the two ends.

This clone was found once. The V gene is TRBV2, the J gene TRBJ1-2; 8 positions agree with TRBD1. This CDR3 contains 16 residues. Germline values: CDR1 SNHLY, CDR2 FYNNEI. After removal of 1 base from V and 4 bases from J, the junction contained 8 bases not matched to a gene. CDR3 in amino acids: CASSEDPDRAFYGYTF. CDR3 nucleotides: TGTGCCAGCAGTGAAGACCCGGACAGGGCCTTCTATGGCTACACCTTC.

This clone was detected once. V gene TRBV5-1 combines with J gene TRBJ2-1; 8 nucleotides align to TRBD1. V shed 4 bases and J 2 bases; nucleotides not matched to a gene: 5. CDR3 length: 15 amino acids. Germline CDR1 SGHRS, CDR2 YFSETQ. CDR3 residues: CASSPTDRAYNEQFF. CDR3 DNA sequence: TGCGCCAGCAGCCCAACGGACAGGGCCTACAATGAGCAGTTCTTC.

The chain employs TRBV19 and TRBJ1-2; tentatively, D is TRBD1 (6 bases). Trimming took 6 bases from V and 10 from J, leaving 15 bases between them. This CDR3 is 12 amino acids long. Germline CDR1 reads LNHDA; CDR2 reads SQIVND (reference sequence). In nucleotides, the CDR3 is TGTGCCAGTAGCCCGTCGGGACACACCTACACCTTC. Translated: CASSPSGHTYTF.

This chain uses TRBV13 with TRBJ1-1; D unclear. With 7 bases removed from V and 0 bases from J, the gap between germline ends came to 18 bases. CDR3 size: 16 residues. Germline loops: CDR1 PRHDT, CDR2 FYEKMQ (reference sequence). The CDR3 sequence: CASTTPLAGMNTEAFF. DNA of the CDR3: TGTGCCAGCACGACCCCCTTAGCTGGCATGAACACTGAAGCTTTCTTT. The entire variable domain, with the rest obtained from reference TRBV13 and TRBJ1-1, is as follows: AAGVIQSPRHLIKEKRETATLKCYPIPRHDTVYWYQQGPGQDPQFLISFYEKMQSDKGSIPDRFSAQQFSDYHSELNMSSLELGDSALYFCASTTPLAGMNTEAFFGQGTRLTVV.

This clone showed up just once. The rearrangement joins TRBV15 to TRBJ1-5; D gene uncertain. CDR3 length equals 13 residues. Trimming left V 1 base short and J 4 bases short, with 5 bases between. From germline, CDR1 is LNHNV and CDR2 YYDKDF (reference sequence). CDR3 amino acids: CATSRGGNQPQHF. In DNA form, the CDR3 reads TGTGCCACCAGCAGAGGGGGAAATCAGCCCCAGCATTTT. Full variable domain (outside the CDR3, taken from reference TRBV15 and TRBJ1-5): DAMVIQNPRYQVTQFGKPVTLSCSQTLNHNVMYWYQQKSSQAPKLLFHYYDKDFNNEADTPDNFQSRRPNTSFCFLDIRSPGLGDTAMYLCATSRGGNQPQHFGDGTRLSIL.

This CDR3 reads CASSLVGEGGETQYF. CDR3 DNA: TGTGCCAGCAGCTTAGTAGGGGAAGGGGGAGAGACCCAGTACTTC. This chain connects TRBV11-2 to TRBJ2-5; possibly TRBD1 for D (6 bases). The germline V and J ends were trimmed by 1 base and 4 bases, with 13 bases remaining between them. The CDR3 totals 15 residues. Germline V CDR1 and CDR2: SGHAT, FQNNGV.

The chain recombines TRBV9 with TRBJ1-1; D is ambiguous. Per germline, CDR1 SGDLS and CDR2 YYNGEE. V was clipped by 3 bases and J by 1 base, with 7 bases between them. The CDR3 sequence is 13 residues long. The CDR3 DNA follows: TGTGCCAGCAGCGCGAGAGAGAACACTGAAGCTTTCTTT. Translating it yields CASSARENTEAFF.

CDR3 residues: CASSIEIPGQGENTEAFF. The CDR3 bases are TGTGCCAGCAGCATAGAGATCCCGGGACAGGGAGAGAACACTGAAGCTTTCTTT. V and J are TRBV21-1 and TRBJ1-1; the D call of TRBD1 is as the table states it, not checked on the DNA. TRBV21-1 counts as a pseudogene. The CDR3 extends over 18 amino acids.

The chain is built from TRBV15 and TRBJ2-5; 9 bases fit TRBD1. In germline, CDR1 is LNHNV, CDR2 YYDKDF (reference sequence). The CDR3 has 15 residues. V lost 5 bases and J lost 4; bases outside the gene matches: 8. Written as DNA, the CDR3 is TGTGCCACCAGCTCCCACAGGGGGCCGGTAGAGACCCAGTACTTC. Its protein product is CATSSHRGPVETQYF.

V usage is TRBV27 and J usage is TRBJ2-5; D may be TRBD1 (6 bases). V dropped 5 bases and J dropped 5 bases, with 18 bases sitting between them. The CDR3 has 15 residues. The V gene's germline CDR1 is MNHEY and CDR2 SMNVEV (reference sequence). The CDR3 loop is CASSPNPRGWETQYF. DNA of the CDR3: TGTGCCAGCAGTCCAAACCCCAGGGGTTGGGAGACCCAGTACTTC.